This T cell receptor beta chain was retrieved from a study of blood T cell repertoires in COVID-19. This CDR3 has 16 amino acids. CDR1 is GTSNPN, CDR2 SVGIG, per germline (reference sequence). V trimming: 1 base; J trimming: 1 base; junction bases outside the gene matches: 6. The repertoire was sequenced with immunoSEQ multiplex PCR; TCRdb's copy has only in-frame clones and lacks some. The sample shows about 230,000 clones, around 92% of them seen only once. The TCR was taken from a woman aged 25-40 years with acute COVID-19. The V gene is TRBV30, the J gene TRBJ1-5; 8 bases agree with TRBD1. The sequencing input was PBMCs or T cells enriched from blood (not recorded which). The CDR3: CAWSGTGWGSNQPQHF. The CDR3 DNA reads TGTGCCTGGAGTGGGACAGGGTGGGGCAGCAATCAGCCCCAGCATTTT. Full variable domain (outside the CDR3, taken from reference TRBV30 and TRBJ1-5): SQTIHQWPATLVQPVGSPLSLECTVEGTSNPNLYWYRQAAGRGLQLLFYSVGIGQISSEVPQNLSASRPQDRQFILSSKKLLLSDSGFYLCAWSGTGWGSNQPQHFGDGTRLSIL.